Reported below is one T cell receptor beta chain. V was pared by 7 bases and J by 9 bases, with 2 bases of the junction left unmatched. The germline V gene encodes CDR1 SNHLY and CDR2 FYNNEI. The CDR3 consists of 13 residues. The sample is drawn from a study of blood T cell repertoires in COVID-19. Overall study: From T cells, B-cell-depleted T cells, or PBMCs came the material, which was cDNA or gDNA.

Here immunoSEQ multiplex PCR was the method, and the copy in TCRdb shows in-frame clones only, minus some. In the table there are hundreds of thousands of clones, roughly 91% of which are singletons. Grouping used clinical history reported by participants in a survey and questionnaire. The TCR originated in a woman aged 60 to 75 in a cohort exposed to, infected with or recovered from COVID-19 (not recorded which). The material sequenced was PBMCs or T cells enriched from blood (not recorded which). The chain joins TRBV2 to TRBJ1-6, with 11 bases aligning to TRBD1. The CDR3 region is CASTGTGGSPLHF. The CDR3, as DNA: TGTGCCAGCACCGGGACAGGGGGTTCACCCCTCCACTTT.